Shown below are 13 T cell receptor beta chains from a single sample sequenced in a study of shared clonotypes between healthy human individuals. Profiling relied on immunoSEQ multiplex PCR, and the TCRdb table lists in-frame clones only, not all of them. Among more than 2 million clones listed, about 93% were seen once. Positive CCR7 selection of CD45RO-negative cells yielded the naive CD8 cells, and terminally differentiated effector memory CD45RA+ cells were excluded. Sequenced input: naive CD8+ T cells from PBMCs. These receptors all come from a man aged 18 to 35 in good health. Some clones in this sample may be carry-over from other donors' samples.

In this sample, this clone turned up once. This CDR3 reads CASSQGNRVAYEQYF. CDR3 DNA: TGCGCCAGCAGCCAAGGTAACAGGGTCGCCTACGAGCAGTACTTC. This chain uses TRBV4-1 with TRBJ2-7; D is perhaps TRBD1 (6 bases). CDR3 length: 15 amino acids. Germline CDR1 MGHRA, CDR2 YSYEKL. V gave up 1 base and J gave up 2 bases, with 12 bases separating them.

The V and J genes are TRBV28 and TRBJ1-1, with D unclear. The V end was cut by 4 bases, the J end by 7 bases, with 22 bases between. The germline CDR1 and CDR2 sequences are MDHEN and SYDVKM. The CDR3 has 16 residues. This chain's CDR3 is CASSSILNHLVLEAFF. CDR3 coding DNA: TGTGCCAGCAGTTCGATCTTAAACCATCTAGTACTTGAAGCTTTCTTT. The full variable domain, completed using reference TRBV28 and TRBJ1-1, is DVKVTQSSRYLVKRTGEKVFLECVQDMDHENMFWYRQDPGLGLRLIYFSYDVKMKEKGDIPEGYSVSREKKERFSLILESASTNQTSMYLCASSSILNHLVLEAFFGQGTRLTVV.

This clone was counted between two and nine times. V and J are TRBV4-3 and TRBJ2-1, with D possibly TRBD2 on 5 matching bases. Germline CDR1 LGHNA, CDR2 YSLEER. CDR3 length equals 16 residues. V dropped 0 bases and J dropped 1 base, with 10 bases sitting between them. As DNA, the CDR3 is TGCGCCAGCAGCCAAGATGACGGGATATCCTACAATGAGCAGTTCTTC. It translates to CASSQDDGISYNEQFF.

Concerning this clone: Other nucleotide sequences in the sample specify the same CDR3. The chain joins TRBV29-1 to TRBJ1-1, with 7 bases that match TRBD1. The CDR3 consists of 12 residues. Germline V CDR1 and CDR2: SQVTM, ANQGSEA. V lost 7 bases to trimming and J lost 2 bases; unmatched junction nucleotides: 4. CDR3 loop: CSAGTVNTEAFF. CDR3 DNA sequence: TGCAGCGCCGGGACAGTTAACACTGAAGCTTTCTTT.

V gene TRBV7-6 combines with J gene TRBJ1-1, with TRBD1 as a possible D gene (6 bases). CDR3 length equals 13 residues. Germline lookup yields CDR1 SGHVS and CDR2 FNYEAQ. The V and J ends lost 4 bases and 6 bases respectively, with 12 bases between them. CDR3 in amino acids: CASSSQGGAEAFF. In nucleotides, the CDR3 is TGTGCCAGCAGCTCACAGGGTGGCGCTGAAGCTTTCTTT.

The chain uses TRBV9 and TRBJ2-1; D may be TRBD1 (6 bases). The V end lost 7 bases, the J end lost 2 bases, and 19 bases lay between the germline ends. Per germline, CDR1 SGDLS and CDR2 YYNGEE. CDR3 length: 16 residues. The CDR3 nucleotides read TGTGCCAGCTCGAGGGACATCGGACCACCCTACAATGAGCAGTTCTTC. Its protein product is CASSRDIGPPYNEQFF.

V is TRBV27 and J is TRBJ2-1; 11 bases agree with TRBD2. V was pared by 6 bases and J by 8 bases, with 9 bases of the junction left unmatched. CDR3 length: 15 residues. The V gene's germline CDR1 is MNHEY and CDR2 SMNVEV (reference sequence). The CDR3 protein is CASSWGGTSGDEQFF. CDR3 sequence (DNA): TGTGCCAGCAGCTGGGGCGGGACTAGCGGCGATGAGCAGTTCTTC.

The chain joins TRBV29-1 to TRBJ2-4, with D maybe TRBD1 (6 bases). This CDR3 has 12 residues. CDR1 and CDR2 from the germline V gene are SQVTM and ANQGSEA. The germline V and J ends were trimmed by 5 bases and 8 bases, with 13 bases remaining between them. Here the CDR3 DNA reads TGCAGCGTTCAACAGGGAAGGGACATTCAGTACTTC. Amino acids: CSVQQGRDIQYF.

The V and J genes are TRBV27 and TRBJ2-7; TRBD1 is a possible D gene (7 bases). V lost 3 bases and J 7 bases, leaving 19 bases between the germline ends. The length of the CDR3 is 15 residues. Germline V gives CDR1 MNHEY, CDR2 SMNVEV (reference sequence). This CDR3 reads CASSFGGGYPFEQYF. DNA of the CDR3: TGTGCCAGCAGTTTTGGAGGGGGCTATCCCTTTGAGCAGTACTTC.

J is TRBJ1-1 and V is TRBV19; possible D gene TRBD1, 5 bases. V gave up 5 bases and J gave up 1 base, with 8 bases separating them. The germline CDR1 and CDR2 sequences are LNHDA and SQIVND (reference sequence). This CDR3 contains 13 residues. CDR3 amino acids: CASSWDGNTEAFF. The CDR3 DNA reads TGTGCCAGTAGTTGGGACGGGAACACTGAAGCTTTCTTT. Supplemented by reference TRBV19 and TRBJ1-1, the full variable domain reads DGGITQSPKYLFRKEGQNVTLSCEQNLNHDAMYWYRQDPGQGLRLIYYSQIVNDFQKGDIAEGYSVSREKKESFPLTVTSAQKNPTAFYLCASSWDGNTEAFFGQGTRLTVV.

The gene calls are TRBV6-1 and TRBJ1-2, with D maybe TRBD1 (6 bases). The CDR3 totals 17 residues. Germline CDR1 reads MNHNS; CDR2 reads SASEGT. Trimming stripped 3 bases from V and 0 bases from J, with 17 bases between. CDR3 residues: CASSDVRRTVTNYGYTF. The CDR3, as DNA: TGTGCCAGCAGTGATGTTCGTAGGACAGTAACTAACTATGGCTACACCTTC.

The chain couples TRBV7-6 to TRBJ2-1, with D unclear. The V gene's germline CDR1 is SGHVS and CDR2 FNYEAQ. The CDR3 has 13 amino acids. V was trimmed by 0 bases and J by 9 bases, leaving 9 bases between them. The CDR3 DNA reads TGTGCCAGCAGCTTAGCGCCCGTCGTTGAGCAGTTCTTC. Its protein product is CASSLAPVVEQFF.

This CDR3 is CASSFLGLTSNQPQHF. CDR3 in DNA: TGTGCCAGCAGTTTCTTGGGCCTTACTAGCAATCAGCCCCAGCATTTT. V is TRBV28 and J is TRBJ1-5; D ambiguous. The germline CDR1 and CDR2 sequences are MDHEN and SYDVKM. Between the trimmed V and J ends, which lost 3 bases and 0 bases, there was a span of 12 bases. The CDR3 has 16 residues. The whole variable domain, remainder taken from reference TRBV28 and TRBJ1-5, is DVKVTQSSRYLVKRTGEKVFLECVQDMDHENMFWYRQDPGLGLRLIYFSYDVKMKEKGDIPEGYSVSREKKERFSLILESASTNQTSMYLCASSFLGLTSNQPQHFGDGTRLSIL.